The 26 T cell receptor beta chains in this list originate from one sample, sequenced in a study of technical replicates of blood from a few donors. Some clones are missing from TCRdb's copy, which holds only in-frame ones; the method was immunoSEQ multiplex PCR. The sample includes around 76,000 clones, roughly 98% of them seen just once. Material: T cells isolated from PBMCs. The origin of the receptors is a human donor in good health.

The CDR3 region has the DNA TGTGCCAGCAGTGGGGGCCGGACCCAGTACTTC. This codes for CASSGGRTQYF. The chain employs TRBV2 and TRBJ2-5, with a tentative D call TRBD1 (5 bases). Between the trimmed V and J ends, which lost 4 bases and 7 bases, there was a span of 7 bases. Germline loops: CDR1 SNHLY, CDR2 FYNNEI. The CDR3 has 11 amino acids.

The chain joins TRBV9 to TRBJ2-7; D might be TRBD2 (5 bases). This CDR3 has 12 amino acids. The V end was cut by 3 bases, the J end by 6 bases, with 10 bases between. The germline CDR1 and CDR2 sequences are SGDLS and YYNGEE. The CDR3: CASSARGSEQYF. The CDR3 DNA reads as TGTGCCAGCAGCGCCCGAGGGAGCGAGCAGTACTTC.

The chain combines TRBV5-1 with TRBJ2-7; 7 positions agree with TRBD2. This CDR3 contains 12 residues. V shed 4 bases, J shed 7 bases, and the junction held 5 bases outside the gene matches. Germline CDR1 is SGHRS and CDR2 is YFSETQ. The DNA for the CDR3 is TGCGCCAGCAGCCAGATCGGGAGGGAGCAGTACTTC. Its translation is CASSQIGREQYF. Together with reference TRBV5-1 and TRBJ2-7, the CDR3 gives the full variable domain: KAGVTQTPRYLIKTRGQQVTLSCSPISGHRSVSWYQQTPGQGLQFLFEYFSETQRNKGNFPGRFSGRQFSNSRSEMNVSTLELGDSALYLCASSQIGREQYFGPGTRLTVT.

This clone was observed once. This sequence joins TRBV13 and TRBJ2-1; D may be TRBD2 (5 bases). There are 12 residues in the CDR3. V was shortened by 1 base and J by 9 bases, with 7 bases between the two germline ends. The germline V gene has CDR1 PRHDT and CDR2 FYEKMQ (reference sequence). The CDR3 DNA follows: TGTGCCAGCAGCTTAGAGGGAGTTGAGCAGTTCTTC. This sequence encodes CASSLEGVEQFF.

The chain joins TRBV4-1 to TRBJ1-2; 8 nucleotides match TRBD1. The CDR3 runs to 16 residues. V lost 0 bases and J lost 4; bases outside the gene matches: 7. The germline CDR1 and CDR2 sequences are MGHRA and YSYEKL. DNA for the CDR3: TGCGCCAGCAGCCAAGACCCAGGGGGCGCCGGCTATGGCTACACCTTC. This gives the protein CASSQDPGGAGYGYTF.

This chain uses TRBV29-1 with TRBJ2-7; D may be TRBD1 (5 bases). V was shortened by 4 bases and J by 3 bases, with 16 bases between the two germline ends. This CDR3 spans 14 amino acids. Germline CDR1 and CDR2: SQVTM and ANQGSEA. CDR3 amino acids: CSVAGLGQDYEQYF. In nucleotides, the CDR3 is TGCAGCGTTGCAGGGTTAGGGCAGGACTACGAGCAGTACTTC.

This rearrangement joins TRBV9 to TRBJ2-3; possibly TRBD1 for D (6 bases). The CDR3 length is 15 residues. Trimming cost V 0 bases and J 2 bases, with 10 bases left between them. Germline lookup yields CDR1 SGDLS and CDR2 YYNGEE. The CDR3 region is CASSVDRAHTDTQYF. CDR3 nucleotides: TGTGCCAGCAGCGTAGACAGGGCCCACACAGATACGCAGTATTTT. The full variable domain, completed using reference TRBV9 and TRBJ2-3, is DSGVTQTPKHLITATGQRVTLRCSPRSGDLSVYWYQQSLDQGLQFLIQYYNGEERAKGNILERFSAQQFPDLHSELNLSSLELGDSALYFCASSVDRAHTDTQYFGPGTRLTVL.

The V and J genes are TRBV4-2 and TRBJ1-2; D remains ambiguous. The CDR3 is 15 amino acids. Trimming removed 1 base at V and 0 bases at J, with 9 bases between. Germline V gene sequence: CDR1 LGHNA, CDR2 YNFKEQ. The CDR3: CASSQAGIPNYGYTF. The CDR3, as DNA: TGTGCCAGCAGCCAAGCCGGGATTCCTAACTATGGCTACACCTTC.

The chain has TRBV28 and TRBJ1-2; D is possibly TRBD1 (5 bases). From germline, CDR1 is MDHEN and CDR2 SYDVKM. The CDR3 loop spans 15 amino acids. Trimming removed 1 base at V and 4 bases at J, with 13 bases between. This CDR3 is CASSLSLGGSYGYTF. The CDR3 bases are TGTGCCAGCAGTTTATCTTTGGGGGGGAGCTATGGCTACACCTTC.

Only one count was recorded for this clone. V gene TRBV7-9 combines with J gene TRBJ1-5; the match to TRBD1 covers 7 bases. The V and J ends lost 5 bases and 11 bases, in that order; junction bases with no gene match: 12. The CDR3 runs to 14 residues. The germline V gene has CDR1 SEHNR and CDR2 FQNEAQ (reference sequence). Here the CDR3 DNA reads TGTGCCAGCAGCCCCGGGACAGCCAGGGTGGCCCAGCATTTT. Translating gives CASSPGTARVAQHF.

The chain is built from TRBV5-5 and TRBJ2-5; 7 bases are a match to TRBD2. V lost 4 bases to trimming and J lost 1 base; unmatched junction nucleotides: 10. Germline-derived CDR1 and CDR2 are SGHKS and YYEKEE (reference sequence). The CDR3 extends over 16 amino acids. The CDR3 reads CASSREEITIQETQYF. As DNA, the CDR3 is TGTGCCAGCAGCCGGGAGGAGATCACCATCCAAGAGACCCAGTACTTC.

CDR3 protein: CASREDLSGNTIYF. CDR3 in DNA: TGTGCCAGCAGGGAGGACCTTTCTGGAAACACCATATATTTT. The chain carries TRBV6-5 and TRBJ1-3; no clear D gene. The V end lost 6 bases, the J end lost 1 base, and 10 bases lay between the germline ends. There are 14 residues in the CDR3. Germline CDR1 is MNHEY and CDR2 is SVGAGI.

The chain links TRBV14 to TRBJ1-3; D may be TRBD1 (5 bases). Per the germline V gene, CDR1 is SGHDN and CDR2 is FVKESK. CDR3 length: 17 amino acids. V lost 2 bases and J 0 bases, leaving 14 bases between the germline ends. The CDR3 here is CASSQTAGPVSGNTIYF. The CDR3 DNA follows: TGTGCCAGCAGCCAAACCGCGGGACCGGTCTCTGGAAACACCATATATTTT.

This sequence joins TRBV4-1 and TRBJ2-5, with 9 bases that match TRBD1. This CDR3 has 15 amino acids. Losses at the gene ends were 2 bases for V and 2 bases for J; bases not matched to a gene: 3. CDR1 and CDR2 (germline): MGHRA, YSYEKL. CDR3 sequence reads: CASSQIQGAQETQYF. CDR3 nucleotides: TGCGCCAGCAGCCAAATACAGGGGGCACAAGAGACCCAGTACTTC.

The chain links TRBV7-8 to TRBJ1-1; weak D call: TRBD1 (5 bases). CDR1 is SGHVS and CDR2 is FQNEAQ in the germline V gene. Trimming stripped 5 bases from V and 2 bases from J, with 27 bases between. The CDR3 consists of 19 residues. Here the CDR3 reads CASSLRSPPGIIGNTEAFF. CDR3 nucleotide sequence: TGTGCCAGCAGCCTAAGGTCCCCGCCAGGGATAATTGGAAACACTGAAGCTTTCTTT.

V usage is TRBV11-3 and J usage is TRBJ2-7; a weak D match, TRBD2 (6 bases). Per the germline V gene, CDR1 is SGHNT and CDR2 is YENEEA. Trimming left V 6 bases short and J 3 bases short, with 9 bases between. CDR3 length equals 12 residues. This chain's CDR3 is CASRGTLYEQYF. CDR3 coding DNA: TGTGCCAGCAGGGGGACTCTCTACGAGCAGTACTTC.

The V and J genes are TRBV4-1 and TRBJ2-7; 9 positions agree with TRBD1. The germline CDR1 and CDR2 sequences are MGHRA and YSYEKL. The CDR3 spans 17 residues. V dropped 0 bases and J dropped 2; count of bases not matched to a gene: 8. CDR3 protein: CASSQDKGYRGPYEQYF. For the CDR3, the DNA is TGCGCCAGCAGCCAAGATAAGGGGTACAGGGGGCCCTACGAGCAGTACTTC.

The V call is TRBV4-3, the J call TRBJ2-1; D gene unclear. Germline assignment: CDR1 LGHNA and CDR2 YSLEER. CDR3 length: 16 residues. V shed 1 base and J shed 0 bases, with 10 bases lying between them. The CDR3 spells CASSQGGTLSYNEQFF. In DNA form, the CDR3 reads TGCGCCAGCAGCCAAGGCGGCACCCTCTCCTACAATGAGCAGTTCTTC.

The chain has TRBV14 and TRBJ1-5; D gene ambiguous. The CDR3 has 12 residues. Germline V gene data show CDR1 as SGHDN and CDR2 as FVKESK. Between the trimmed V and J ends, which lost 2 bases and 4 bases, there was a span of 3 bases. The CDR3 sequence is CASSQSNQPQHF. The CDR3 DNA reads as TGTGCCAGCAGCCAATCAAATCAGCCCCAGCATTTT.

This rearrangement joins TRBV29-1 to TRBJ1-3; TRBD1 agrees at 9 bases. Germline CDR1 reads SQVTM; CDR2 reads ANQGSEA. The V gene end was trimmed by 6 bases and the J gene end by 0 bases; junction bases not matched to a gene: 3. The CDR3 runs 14 residues. CDR3 loop: CSVEQGASGNTIYF. CDR3 nucleotides: TGCAGCGTGGAACAGGGGGCCTCTGGAAACACCATATATTTT.

The genes are TRBV11-1 and TRBJ2-1; D unresolved. This CDR3 region has 16 residues. V lost 2 bases to trimming and J lost 0 bases, with 11 bases between them. CDR1 SGHAT and CDR2 FQDESV come from the germline V gene (reference sequence). In nucleotides, the CDR3 is TGTGCCAGCAGCTTATTTTTAGCCCCCTCCTACAATGAGCAGTTCTTC. The encoded protein is CASSLFLAPSYNEQFF.

V is TRBV7-8 and J is TRBJ2-5, with D possibly being TRBD2 (5 bases). Germline loops: CDR1 SGHVS, CDR2 FQNEAQ. V was clipped by 2 bases and J by 9 bases, with 16 bases between them. The CDR3 contains 14 residues. Here the CDR3 reads CASSLRASGGAQYF. CDR3 DNA sequence: TGTGCCAGCAGCTTACGGGCCAGCGGTGGGGCCCAGTACTTC.

The chain joins TRBV5-4 to TRBJ2-7; 9 bases are shared with TRBD2. CDR3 length: 15 residues. J gave up 2 bases and V 0 bases, and 3 bases lay outside the gene matches. In germline, CDR1 is SGHNT, CDR2 YYREEE (reference sequence). CDR3 nucleotides: TGTGCCAGCAGCTTGGATCTAGCGGGAACCTACGAGCAGTACTTC. Translation: CASSLDLAGTYEQYF. Filled out from reference TRBV5-4 and TRBJ2-7, the complete variable domain reads ETGVTQSPTHLIKTRGQQVTLRCSSQSGHNTVSWYQQALGQGPQFIFQYYREEENGRGNFPPRFSGLQFPNYSSELNVNALELDDSALYLCASSLDLAGTYEQYFGPGTRLTVT.

The CDR3 region is CASSPGTVGTGELFF. The CDR3 DNA reads as TGTGCCAGTAGCCCGGGGACAGTAGGAACCGGGGAGCTGTTTTTT. This rearrangement joins TRBV19 to TRBJ2-2; 7 bases fit TRBD1. The V segment lost 6 bases and the J segment 5 bases; nucleotides outside the gene matches: 9. This CDR3 region has 15 residues. Germline V gives CDR1 LNHDA, CDR2 SQIVND (reference sequence).

The chain employs TRBV30 and TRBJ1-1; D is unclear. Germline V gene lookup returns CDR1 GTSNPN and CDR2 SVGIG (reference sequence). The CDR3 covers 11 residues. The germline V and J ends were trimmed by 2 bases and 3 bases, with 4 bases remaining between them. The CDR3 DNA follows: TGTGCCTGGAGTATATACACTGAAGCTTTCTTT. Amino acids: CAWSIYTEAFF.

The chain joins TRBV5-5 to TRBJ2-7, with TRBD1 matching over 7 bases. CDR3 length equals 14 residues. CDR1 SGHKS and CDR2 YYEKEE come from the germline V gene (reference sequence). Trimming took 2 bases from V and 7 from J; bases not matched to a gene: 9. CDR3 amino acids: CASSFFFLDREQYF. As DNA, the CDR3 is TGTGCCAGCAGCTTCTTTTTTCTGGACAGGGAGCAGTACTTC.